The next 22 T cell receptor beta chains were all read from a single sample in a study of blood T cell repertoires in COVID-19. Assay: immunoSEQ multiplex PCR; the TCRdb copy retains only in-frame clones and omits some. This repertoire shows approximately 310,000 clones, around 85% found once; its top ten account for under 2.5%. Sequencing used PBMCs or T cells enriched from blood (not recorded which). The source of these receptors is a man aged 25 to 40 who had recovered from COVID-19.

V usage is TRBV24-1 and J usage is TRBJ2-3, with 9 nucleotides matching TRBD1. The V gene's germline CDR1 is KGHDR and CDR2 SFDVKD. With 10 bases clipped from V and 2 bases from J, the junction kept 6 bases outside the gene matches. CDR3 length: 14 amino acids. The CDR3 is CATGGTGNTDTQYF. The CDR3 nucleotides are TGTGCCACGGGGGGGACAGGGAACACAGATACGCAGTATTTT.

The chain has TRBV18 and TRBJ2-2, with 8 bases identical to TRBD1. The V gene's germline CDR1 is KGHSH and CDR2 LQKENI. CDR3 length equals 15 residues. V was pared by 2 bases and J by 4 bases, with 3 bases of the junction left unmatched. CDR3 in amino acids: CASSPTGGSTGELFF. The CDR3 DNA is TGTGCCAGCTCACCAACAGGGGGGAGCACCGGGGAGCTGTTTTTT.

This chain uses TRBV11-2 with TRBJ1-2, with 7 bases identical to TRBD1. Per the germline V gene, CDR1 is SGHAT and CDR2 is FQNNGV. V gave up 3 bases and J gave up 5 bases; unmatched junction bases: 12. The length of the CDR3 is 16 residues. The DNA for the CDR3 is TGTGCCAGCAGCTTCTTCGGACAGGCTAGTACTTATGGCTACACCTTC. Residues: CASSFFGQASTYGYTF. The full variable domain, with the rest looked up from reference TRBV11-2 and TRBJ1-2, is EAGVAQSPRYKIIEKRQSVAFWCNPISGHATLYWYQQILGQGPKLLIQFQNNGVVDDSQLPKDRFSAERLKGVDSTLKIQPAKLEDSAVYLCASSFFGQASTYGYTFGSGTRLTVV.

The chain combines TRBV3-1 (or the pseudogene TRBV3-2) with TRBJ1-1, with no clear D. Germline CDR1 reads LGHDT; CDR2 reads YNNKEL (reference sequence). V dropped 1 base and J dropped 4 bases, with 7 bases sitting between them. The CDR3 runs 13 residues. The CDR3, as DNA: TGTGCCAGCAGCCAAGGATTGGCCACTGAAGCTTTCTTT. This gives the protein CASSQGLATEAFF.

V is TRBV2 and J is TRBJ2-5, with D possibly being TRBD2 (5 bases). CDR1 and CDR2 (germline): SNHLY, FYNNEI. There are 13 residues in the CDR3. V lost 1 base to trimming and J lost 6 bases, with 9 bases between them. The CDR3 DNA sequence: TGTGCCAGCAGTGAAGGAGGGTCAAAGACCCAGTACTTC. Translated: CASSEGGSKTQYF. The whole variable domain, filled in from reference TRBV2 and TRBJ2-5, reads EPEVTQTPSHQVTQMGQEVILRCVPISNHLYFYWYRQILGQKVEFLVSFYNNEISEKSEIFDDQFSVERPDGSNFTLKIRSTKLEDSAMYFCASSEGGSKTQYFGPGTRLLVL.

V and J are TRBV4-2 and TRBJ1-5; 9 bases are a match to TRBD1. The germline V gene encodes CDR1 LGHNA and CDR2 YNFKEQ. V dropped 4 bases and J dropped 3; count of bases not matched to a gene: 4. The CDR3 totals 15 residues. CDR3 residues: CASSPGTGLNQPQHF. As DNA, the CDR3 is TGTGCCAGCAGCCCCGGGACAGGGCTCAATCAGCCCCAGCATTTT.

This chain connects TRBV18 to TRBJ2-3; 9 bases are shared with TRBD2. The CDR3 is 14 residues long. The junction had 13 bases not matched to a gene; V was cut back by 10 bases and J by 8 bases. The germline CDR1 and CDR2 sequences are KGHSH and LQKENI. The CDR3 is CATSGGTSRSTQYF. CDR3 DNA: TGTGCCACCTCCGGGGGGACTAGCAGGTCTACGCAGTATTTT. The full variable domain, in which reference TRBV18 and TRBJ2-3 provide the parts outside the CDR3, is NAGVMQNPRHLVRRRGQEARLRCSPMKGHSHVYWYRQLPEEGLKFMVYLQKENIIDESGMPKERFSAEFPKEGPSILRIQQVVRGDSAAYFCATSGGTSRSTQYFGPGTRLTVL.

The sample holds one count of this clone. This chain links TRBV4-2 with TRBJ2-5, with TRBD2 matching over 12 bases. Germline CDR1 and CDR2: LGHNA and YNFKEQ. This CDR3 is 18 amino acids long. V lost 2 bases to trimming and J lost 0 bases; unmatched junction nucleotides: 7. This chain's CDR3 is CASSQTTSGGPHQETQYF. The CDR3 coding sequence is TGTGCCAGCAGCCAAACAACTAGCGGGGGGCCTCACCAAGAGACCCAGTACTTC.

In regard to this clone: Different DNA sequences within this sample yield the same CDR3. This chain uses TRBV5-1 with TRBJ1-3; D unresolved. V lost 4 bases to trimming and J lost 0 bases, with 8 bases between them. CDR1 SGHRS and CDR2 YFSETQ come from the germline V gene. CDR3 length equals 14 residues. CDR3 sequence: CASSRDNSGNTIYF. As DNA, the CDR3 is TGCGCCAGCAGCCGCGACAACTCTGGAAACACCATATATTTT. Filled out from reference TRBV5-1 and TRBJ1-3, the complete variable domain reads KAGVTQTPRYLIKTRGQQVTLSCSPISGHRSVSWYQQTPGQGLQFLFEYFSETQRNKGNFPGRFSGRQFSNSRSEMNVSTLELGDSALYLCASSRDNSGNTIYFGEGSWLTVV.

Here the CDR3 reads CASRTVKNTEAFF. In DNA form, the CDR3 reads TGTGCCAGTAGGACAGTAAAGAACACTGAAGCTTTCTTT. The chain employs TRBV19 and TRBJ1-1, with TRBD1 as a possible D gene (5 bases). V lost 6 bases, J lost 1 base, and 9 bases lay in between. CDR3 length: 13 amino acids. Germline V gene sequence: CDR1 LNHDA, CDR2 SQIVND (reference sequence).

The V and J genes are TRBV3-1 (or the pseudogene TRBV3-2) and TRBJ2-7, with TRBD1 matching over 7 bases. The CDR3 contains 14 residues. With V trimmed by 6 bases and J by 2 bases, 7 bases remained unmatched. Germline lookup yields CDR1 LGHDT and CDR2 YNNKEL (reference sequence). This CDR3 reads CASRRKGAPYEQYF. The CDR3 bases are TGTGCCAGCAGGAGGAAGGGGGCCCCCTACGAGCAGTACTTC.

This clone occurred once. The genes are TRBV3-1 (or the pseudogene TRBV3-2) and TRBJ2-1; 7 nucleotides align to TRBD2. The CDR3 extends over 15 amino acids. The germline gives CDR1 LGHDT, CDR2 YNNKEL (reference sequence). V dropped 2 bases and J dropped 9; count of bases not matched to a gene: 10. For the CDR3, the DNA is TGTGCCAGCAGCCAAAGGGCTAGCGGACACGGTGAGCAGTTCTTC. Translated, it gives CASSQRASGHGEQFF.

This chain uses TRBV9 with TRBJ1-3, with TRBD1 as a possible D gene (6 bases). The CDR3 is made up of 15 amino acids. V lost 0 bases, J lost 0 bases, and 7 bases lay in between. CDR1 is SGDLS and CDR2 is YYNGEE in the germline V gene. The CDR3 loop is CASSVVGASGNTIYF. Here the CDR3 DNA reads TGTGCCAGCAGCGTAGTGGGGGCCTCTGGAAACACCATATATTTT.

J is TRBJ2-3 and V is TRBV27; TRBD2 might be the D (6 bases). The CDR3 runs 18 residues. V lost 7 bases and J 5 bases, leaving 28 bases between the germline ends. Looked up from germline, CDR1 is MNHEY and CDR2 is SMNVEV (reference sequence). CDR3 sequence: CASTHFPLSVRGGDTQYF. In nucleotides, the CDR3 is TGTGCCAGCACCCATTTTCCATTGTCAGTCCGGGGAGGAGATACGCAGTATTTT.

The chain couples TRBV30 to TRBJ1-1; D is unclear. The germline V and J ends were trimmed by 2 bases and 6 bases, with 7 bases remaining between them. Germline CDR1 reads GTSNPN; CDR2 reads SVGIG (reference sequence). The CDR3 is 11 amino acids. This CDR3 is CAWSTRAEAFF. CDR3 DNA sequence: TGTGCCTGGAGTACCCGCGCTGAAGCTTTCTTT.

The rearrangement joins TRBV3-1 (or the pseudogene TRBV3-2) to TRBJ1-3; D gene uncertain. Deletions cut 1 base from V and 0 bases from J, with 10 bases between. This CDR3 has 16 amino acids. CDR1 is LGHDT and CDR2 is YNNKEL in the germline V gene (reference sequence). DNA for the CDR3: TGTGCCAGCAGCCAAGTCTACGGTAGCTCTGGAAACACCATATATTTT. Its translation is CASSQVYGSSGNTIYF.

The rearrangement joins TRBV27 to TRBJ1-4, with TRBD1 matching 7 bases. The germline CDR1 and CDR2 sequences are MNHEY and SMNVEV (reference sequence). V gave up 5 bases and J gave up 5 bases; unmatched junction bases: 8. This CDR3 spans 15 amino acids. In DNA, the CDR3 is TGTGCCAGCAGTACCCGACAGGGCCCAAATGAAAAACTGTTTTTT. Translating it yields CASSTRQGPNEKLFF.

J is TRBJ2-3 and V is TRBV11-2, with D perhaps matching TRBD1 (5 bases). This CDR3 has 14 residues. V lost 4 bases, J lost 5 bases, and 13 bases lay in between. Germline lookup yields CDR1 SGHAT and CDR2 FQNNGV. The CDR3 DNA sequence: TGTGCCAGCAGCTCCGTTCTAGGGGTAGATACGCAGTATTTT. It translates to CASSSVLGVDTQYF.

The CDR3 bases are TGTGCCAGCAGGAGACAGGACGAGGGGCATGAAAAACTGTTTTTT. Amino acid sequence: CASRRQDEGHEKLFF. The chain recombines TRBV6-5 with TRBJ1-4, with a possible D match to TRBD1 (6 bases). Germline CDR1 reads MNHEY; CDR2 reads SVGAGI. This CDR3 comprises 15 residues. V was trimmed by 6 bases and J by 6 bases, leaving 17 bases between them.

This clone was recorded a few times. V usage is TRBV19 and J usage is TRBJ1-5; D may be TRBD1 (6 bases). Germline V gene lookup returns CDR1 LNHDA and CDR2 SQIVND (reference sequence). CDR3 length equals 16 residues. Trimming stripped 3 bases from V and 2 bases from J, with 14 bases between. CDR3 residues: CASSMRSGAGNQPQHF. In nucleotides, the CDR3 is TGTGCCAGTAGTATGCGGTCAGGGGCTGGCAATCAGCCCCAGCATTTT.

The chain recombines TRBV30 with TRBJ2-1; 11 positions match TRBD2. V was pared by 0 bases and J by 2 bases, with 18 bases of the junction left unmatched. Germline V gene sequence: CDR1 GTSNPN, CDR2 SVGIG (reference sequence). This CDR3 has 21 residues. The CDR3 reads CAWSVDPYSGGALLTYNEQFF. In nucleotides, the CDR3 is TGTGCCTGGAGTGTAGACCCGTATAGCGGGGGGGCCCTCCTTACCTACAATGAGCAGTTCTTC.

There are a few counts of this clone. Here the CDR3 reads CASNLPRTEANTEAFF. CDR3 sequence (DNA): TGTGCCAGCAACCTCCCCCGGACAGAGGCGAACACTGAAGCTTTCTTT. The rearrangement links TRBV27 to TRBJ1-1, with D possibly matching TRBD1 (6 bases). Trimming shortened V by 7 bases and J by 1 base, and 19 bases separated the two germline ends. The CDR3 extends over 16 amino acids. Per germline, CDR1 MNHEY and CDR2 SMNVEV (reference sequence).